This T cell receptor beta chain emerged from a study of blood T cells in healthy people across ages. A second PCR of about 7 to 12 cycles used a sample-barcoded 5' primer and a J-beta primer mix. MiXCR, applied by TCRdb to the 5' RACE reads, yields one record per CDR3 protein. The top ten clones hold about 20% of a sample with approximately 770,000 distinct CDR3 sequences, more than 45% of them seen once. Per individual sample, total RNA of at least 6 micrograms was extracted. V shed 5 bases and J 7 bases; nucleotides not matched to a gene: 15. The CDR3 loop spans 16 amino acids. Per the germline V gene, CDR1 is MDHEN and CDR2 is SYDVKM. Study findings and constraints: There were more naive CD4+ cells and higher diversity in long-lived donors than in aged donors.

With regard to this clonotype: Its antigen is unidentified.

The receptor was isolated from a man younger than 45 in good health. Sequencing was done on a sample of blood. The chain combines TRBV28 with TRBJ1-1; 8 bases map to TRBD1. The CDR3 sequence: CASSQFNPTGENEAFF. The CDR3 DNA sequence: TGTGCCAGCAGTCAGTTTAACCCGACAGGGGAGAATGAAGCTTTCTTT. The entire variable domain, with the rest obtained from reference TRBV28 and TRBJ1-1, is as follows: DVKVTQSSRYLVKRTGEKVFLECVQDMDHENMFWYRQDPGLGLRLIYFSYDVKMKEKGDIPEGYSVSREKKERFSLILESASTNQTSMYLCASSQFNPTGENEAFFGQGTRLTVV.